This paragraph reports one TCR beta chain. What it binds is unknown. The record originates from a study of post-analysis software for immune sequencing data. Looking at the study overall: Relapsing-remitting, secondary progressive and progressive-relapsing multiple sclerosis were all included among the disease courses. The study, taken as a whole, reports: Multiple sclerosis was associated with a significant reduction in normalized Chao1 diversity relative to controls. Patients used several TRBV segments, including TRBV5-6, TRBV5-1 and TRBV20-1, more often than controls.

CDR1 is SEHNR, CDR2 FQNEAQ, per germline (reference sequence). This CDR3 is built from 15 residues. Trimming pared 3 bases from V and 0 bases from J, leaving 10 bases between. TCR beta cDNA libraries had unique molecular identifiers. Researchers reported some 500,000 cDNA molecules coming from about 0.98 to 11 million T cells. A single record per CDR3 protein comes from TCRdb applying MiXCR to the PCR reads. The table includes about 570,000 distinct CDR3 sequences, less than 40% detected once. The gene calls are TRBV7-9 and TRBJ2-3, with D perhaps matching TRBD2 (6 bases). The clonotype was recovered from a girl under 18 with multiple sclerosis. Source material: blood. The CDR3 reads CASSLWGESTDTQYF. CDR3 in DNA: TGTGCCAGCAGCTTGTGGGGGGAAAGCACAGATACGCAGTATTTT.